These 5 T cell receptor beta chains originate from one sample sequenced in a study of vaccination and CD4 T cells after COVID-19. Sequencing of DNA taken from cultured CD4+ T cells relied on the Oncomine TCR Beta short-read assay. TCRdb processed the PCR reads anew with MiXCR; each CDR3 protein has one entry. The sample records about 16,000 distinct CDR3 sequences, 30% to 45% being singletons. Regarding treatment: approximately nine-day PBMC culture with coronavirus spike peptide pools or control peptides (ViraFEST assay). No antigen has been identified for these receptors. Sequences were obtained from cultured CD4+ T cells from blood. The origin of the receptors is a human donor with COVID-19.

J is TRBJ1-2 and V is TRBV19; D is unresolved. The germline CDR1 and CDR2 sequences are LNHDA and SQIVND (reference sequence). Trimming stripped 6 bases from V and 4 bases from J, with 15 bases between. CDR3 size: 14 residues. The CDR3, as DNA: TGTGCCAGTAGCACGAAATCGGGCGGCTATGGCTACACCTTC. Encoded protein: CASSTKSGGYGYTF.

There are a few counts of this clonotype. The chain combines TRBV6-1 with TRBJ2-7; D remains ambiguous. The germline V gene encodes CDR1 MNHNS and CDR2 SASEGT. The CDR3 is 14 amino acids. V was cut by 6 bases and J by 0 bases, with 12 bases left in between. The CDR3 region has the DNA TGTGCCAGCAGAACGGGCGGATACTCCTACGAGCAGTACTTC. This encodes CASRTGGYSYEQYF.

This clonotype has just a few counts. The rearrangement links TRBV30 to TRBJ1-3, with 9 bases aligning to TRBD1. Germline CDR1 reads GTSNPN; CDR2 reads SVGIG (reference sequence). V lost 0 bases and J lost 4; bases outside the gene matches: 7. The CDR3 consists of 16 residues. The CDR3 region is CAWSVPGQGLGNTIYF. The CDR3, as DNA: TGTGCCTGGAGTGTACCCGGACAGGGGTTGGGAAACACCATATATTTT.

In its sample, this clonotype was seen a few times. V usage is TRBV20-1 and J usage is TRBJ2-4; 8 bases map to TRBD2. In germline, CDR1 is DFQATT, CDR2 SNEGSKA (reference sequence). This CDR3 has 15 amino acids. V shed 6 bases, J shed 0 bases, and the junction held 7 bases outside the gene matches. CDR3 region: CSAGGEIIAKNIQYF. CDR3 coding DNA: TGCAGTGCCGGGGGGGAGATTATAGCCAAAAACATTCAGTACTTC.

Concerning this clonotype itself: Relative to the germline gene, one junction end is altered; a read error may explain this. The CDR3 sequence is CASNPGPLF. Here the CDR3 DNA reads TGCGCCAGCAACCCGGGACCTCTCTTT. The gene calls are TRBV23-1 and TRBJ1-6, with D perhaps TRBD1 (5 bases). TRBV23-1 is flagged as an ORF with uncertain function. This CDR3 is 9 amino acids long.